This TCR beta chain was identified during a study of early T cells in non-severe SARS-CoV-2 infection. Study summary: Sequencing was performed on bulk RNA from unsorted whole blood, leaving chains unpaired.

TCRdb re-derived calls from the 5' RACE reads in MiXCR, one entry per CDR3 protein. The table lists some 98,000 distinct CDR3 sequences, 11% of them singletons. The sample holds many counts of this clonotype. Trimming left V 2 bases short and J 5 bases short, with 13 bases between. The CDR3 contains 15 residues. Germline values: CDR1 MNHEY, CDR2 SVGEGT. This TCR was sampled from an adult who was a healthcare worker with PCR-confirmed SARS-CoV-2 infection or an uninfected control (not recorded which). The chain uses TRBV6-2 or TRBV6-3 and TRBJ1-5; a weak D match, TRBD1 (5 bases). The sample taken for sequencing was whole blood. The CDR3 region has the DNA TGTGCCAGCAGTTACGGGAGGGGAAGGGATCAGCCCCAGCATTTT. It encodes CASSYGRGRDQPQHF.